The 17 T cell receptor beta chains in this list originate from one sample, sequenced in a study of T cell responses to AZD1222 COVID-19 vaccine. Repertoires were generated with immunoSEQ multiplex PCR, while TCRdb's copy carries only in-frame clones and drops some. The profile covers about 140,000 clones, with more than 85% appearing a single time and 3% to 4.5% taken by the ten largest. The sample in question was peripheral blood, obtained 28 days after the second AZD1222 dose. These receptors were taken from an adult who received the AZD1222 COVID-19 vaccine.

V gene TRBV24-1 combines with J gene TRBJ1-3; D is unresolved. Germline V CDR1 and CDR2: KGHDR, SFDVKD. V was trimmed by 6 bases and J by 0 bases, leaving 5 bases between them. The CDR3 spans 13 residues. CDR3 in amino acids: CATSRSSGNTIYF. For the CDR3, the DNA is TGTGCCACCAGTCGCAGCTCTGGAAACACCATATATTTT.

The V gene is TRBV7-3, the J gene TRBJ2-2; 7 bases align to TRBD1. Trimming removed 2 bases from V and 1 base from J; junction bases left unmatched: 4. CDR1 SGHTA and CDR2 FQGTGA come from the germline V gene. This CDR3 comprises 16 residues. CDR3 DNA sequence: TGTGCCAGCAGCTTAGTAGGGGGCGGGAACACCGGGGAGCTGTTTTTT. The encoded protein is CASSLVGGGNTGELFF.

V gene TRBV4-1 combines with J gene TRBJ2-5, with 9 bases that match TRBD1. The end of the DNA fits TRBJ2-7 better, so the J call may be wrong. There are 15 residues in the CDR3. Looked up from germline, CDR1 is MGHRA and CDR2 is YSYEKL. The CDR3 region is CASSLGTGTGYEQYF. The CDR3 DNA reads as TGCGCCAGCAGCCTTGGAACCGGGACAGGGTACGAGCAGTACTTC.

The chain joins TRBV11-2 to TRBJ1-2, with 7 nucleotides matching TRBD1. Germline values: CDR1 SGHAT, CDR2 FQNNGV. V lost 3 bases and J lost 8; bases outside the gene matches: 9. The CDR3 spans 14 residues. The chain's CDR3 is CASSFTRGPWGYTF. The CDR3 DNA sequence: TGTGCCAGCAGCTTCACTAGGGGGCCTTGGGGCTACACCTTC.

The chain carries TRBV19 and TRBJ2-2, with D maybe TRBD2 (6 bases). Germline CDR1 and CDR2: LNHDA and SQIVND (reference sequence). There are 14 residues in the CDR3. The ends were cut back, 4 bases at V and 5 bases at J, with 11 bases in the middle. CDR3 DNA: TGTGCCAGTAGTAATTCCGCGGGAACCGGGGAGCTGTTTTTT. Translated: CASSNSAGTGELFF.

The chain uses TRBV7-2 and TRBJ1-5, with D possibly TRBD1 on 5 matching bases. The V gene lost 2 bases and the J gene lost 2 bases, with 7 bases spanning the gap. This CDR3 region has 14 residues. Germline lookup yields CDR1 SGHTA and CDR2 FQGNSA. The CDR3 loop reads CASSLTRGNQPQHF. The DNA of the CDR3 is TGTGCCAGCAGCTTAACCAGGGGCAATCAGCCCCAGCATTTT. Based on the CDR3 plus reference TRBV7-2 and TRBJ1-5, the full variable domain is GAGVSQSPSNKVTEKGKDVELRCDPISGHTALYWYRQSLGQGLEFLIYFQGNSAPDKSGLPSDRFSAERTGGSVSTLTIQRTQQEDSAVYLCASSLTRGNQPQHFGDGTRLSIL.

The chain carries TRBV30 and TRBJ2-4; 10 bases are a match to TRBD2. With 4 bases clipped from V and 6 bases from J, the junction kept 6 bases outside the gene matches. The CDR3 totals 14 residues. CDR1 is GTSNPN, CDR2 SVGIG, per germline (reference sequence). The CDR3 DNA reads TGTGCCTGGACTAGCGGGAGTCGGGGAAACATTCAGTACTTC. It translates to CAWTSGSRGNIQYF.

This chain uses TRBV3-1 (or the pseudogene TRBV3-2) with TRBJ1-2; D is perhaps TRBD1 (6 bases). With 1 base removed from V and 3 bases from J, the gap between germline ends came to 12 bases. The CDR3 has 15 residues. Germline V gene data show CDR1 as LGHDT and CDR2 as YNNKEL (reference sequence). The CDR3 spells CASSQAWGRDYGYTF. CDR3 sequence (DNA): TGTGCCAGCAGCCAAGCGTGGGGGCGGGACTATGGCTACACCTTC.

The genes are TRBV27 and TRBJ2-2, with D uncertain. Looked up from germline, CDR1 is MNHEY and CDR2 is SMNVEV (reference sequence). V lost 5 bases, J lost 4 bases, and 11 bases lay in between. This CDR3 region has 14 residues. This CDR3 is CASSLTTFTGELFF. The CDR3 DNA sequence: TGTGCCAGCAGTCTGACAACCTTCACCGGGGAGCTGTTTTTT.

The chain joins TRBV25-1 to TRBJ1-2; no reliable D call. In germline, CDR1 is MGHDK, CDR2 SYGVNS. The length of the CDR3 is 14 residues. V was cut by 2 bases and J by 6 bases, with 13 bases left in between. The CDR3 loop reads CASSESGLEHGYTF. CDR3 coding DNA: TGTGCCAGCAGTGAAAGCGGCCTCGAGCATGGCTACACCTTC.

The V gene is TRBV5-1, the J gene TRBJ2-5; no firm D call. This CDR3 is 14 amino acids long. V was cut by 5 bases and J by 4 bases, with 15 bases left in between. The germline CDR1 and CDR2 sequences are SGHRS and YFSETQ. The CDR3 reads CASSFQTPGETQYF. The CDR3 coding sequence is TGCGCCAGCAGTTTTCAGACCCCGGGAGAGACCCAGTACTTC.

This sequence joins TRBV2 and TRBJ2-2, with D uncertain. Trimming stripped 6 bases from V and 7 bases from J, with 12 bases between. Germline V lookup: CDR1 SNHLY, CDR2 FYNNEI. This CDR3 region has 13 residues. CDR3 residues: CASSQDMLGELFF. In DNA form, the CDR3 reads TGTGCCAGCAGCCAAGACATGCTCGGGGAGCTGTTTTTT.

This rearrangement joins TRBV18 to TRBJ2-3; 8 nucleotides align to TRBD1. The CDR3 extends over 14 amino acids. V gave up 2 bases and J gave up 6 bases; unmatched junction bases: 4. Looked up from germline, CDR1 is KGHSH and CDR2 is LQKENI. The CDR3, as DNA: TGTGCCAGCTCACCAAGACAGGGGCCTGATACGCAGTATTTT. Encoded protein: CASSPRQGPDTQYF.

This clone appeared a single time. V usage is TRBV28 and J usage is TRBJ2-7; D gene ambiguous. V dropped 3 bases and J dropped 2 bases, with 8 bases sitting between them. The CDR3 has 13 residues. Per the germline V gene, CDR1 is MDHEN and CDR2 is SYDVKM. The DNA of the CDR3 is TGTGCCAGCAGTTTTTCAGCTACCTACGAGCAGTACTTC. Protein sequence: CASSFSATYEQYF.

J is TRBJ2-5 and V is TRBV11-2, with D uncertain. The germline V gene has CDR1 SGHAT and CDR2 FQNNGV. The CDR3 totals 13 residues. Trimming shortened V by 5 bases and J by 3 bases, and 10 bases separated the two germline ends. The chain's CDR3 is CASSLGREETQYF. The CDR3 region has the DNA TGTGCCAGCAGCCTCGGACGAGAAGAGACCCAGTACTTC.

Details on this clone: In the same sample, other DNA sequences code for this CDR3. The chain employs TRBV2 and TRBJ1-1, with 7 nucleotides matching TRBD1. J lost 1 base, V lost 6 bases, and 2 bases had no gene match. The CDR3 is made up of 13 amino acids. From germline, CDR1 is SNHLY and CDR2 FYNNEI. The CDR3 protein is CASRRTGNTEAFF. The DNA of the CDR3 is TGTGCCAGCAGAAGGACAGGGAACACTGAAGCTTTCTTT.

V is TRBV19 and J is TRBJ2-3; tentatively, D is TRBD1 (5 bases). From germline, CDR1 is LNHDA and CDR2 SQIVND (reference sequence). V dropped 5 bases and J dropped 12 bases, with 27 bases sitting between them. The length of the CDR3 is 16 residues. CDR3 nucleotide sequence: TGTGCCAGTAGTCCCAGTCCGGCAGACAGCCTGATCAGACAGTATTTT. Amino acid sequence: CASSPSPADSLIRQYF.